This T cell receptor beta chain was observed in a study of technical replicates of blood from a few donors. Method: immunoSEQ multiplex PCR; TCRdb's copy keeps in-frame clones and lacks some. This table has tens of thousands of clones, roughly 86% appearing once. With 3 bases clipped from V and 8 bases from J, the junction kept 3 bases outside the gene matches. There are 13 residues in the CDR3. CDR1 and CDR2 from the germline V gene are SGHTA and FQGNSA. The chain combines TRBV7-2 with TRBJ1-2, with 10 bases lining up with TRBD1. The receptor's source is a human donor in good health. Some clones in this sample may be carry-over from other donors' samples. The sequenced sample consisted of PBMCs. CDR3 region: CASSFGTGEGYTF. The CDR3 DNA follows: TGTGCCAGCAGCTTCGGGACAGGGGAAGGCTACACCTTC. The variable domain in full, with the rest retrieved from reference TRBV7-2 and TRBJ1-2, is GAGVSQSPSNKVTEKGKDVELRCDPISGHTALYWYRQSLGQGLEFLIYFQGNSAPDKSGLPSDRFSAERTGGSVSTLTIQRTQQEDSAVYLCASSFGTGEGYTFGSGTRLTVV.